This TCR beta chain appears in the sequencing data of a study of blood T cell repertoires in COVID-19. Study-wide background: COVID-19 samples, acute and convalescent, were from the United States, Italy and Spain.

Generated by immunoSEQ multiplex PCR, the TCRdb table keeps only in-frame clones and is missing some. The sample holds roughly 160,000 clones, 85% seen once. The sample taken for sequencing was peripheral blood. This clonotype was sampled from a woman older than 75 with COVID-19, enrolled during active disease.

Here the CDR3 DNA reads TGTGCCAGCAGTTCGGGACACCTGAACACTGAAGCTTTCTTT. Protein sequence: CASSSGHLNTEAFF. The chain combines TRBV6-5 with TRBJ1-1, with D possibly matching TRBD1 (6 bases). Germline CDR1 and CDR2: MNHEY and SVGAGI. The CDR3 is 14 residues long. Trimming cost V 4 bases and J 0 bases, with 9 bases left between them.